This T cell receptor beta chain was sequenced for a study of regulatory T cells in long-lasting Graves disease. General study findings and limits: Persistent disease preferred TRBV28, TRBJ1-2 and TRBJ2-5. Persistent Graves' patients possessed reduced TCR diversity relative to recently diagnosed ones.

This sample's time point: persistent/refractory GD, antithyroid drugs over 5 years with positive TRAb. PBMC RNA was the source of the TCR library. This clonotype was detected many times. The antigen remains unidentified. Relying on iRepertoire HTBI primers and Arm-PCR of CDR3 regions, the team built TCR beta libraries. As originally analysed: Samples jointly harbored fewer than 70 TRBV and about 15 TRBJ segments. TCRdb independently ran MiXCR on the multiplex PCR reads; one entry per CDR3 protein. TCRdb's processing, not the study's, gives the V and J calls here. Of about 470,000 distinct CDR3 sequences in the sample, more than 20% are singletons; the top ten hold about 8.3%. In germline, CDR1 is SGHAT, CDR2 FQNNGV. Trimming took 1 base from V and 0 from J, leaving 7 bases between them. The CDR3 sequence is 14 residues long.

The sample was peripheral blood mononuclear cells (PBMCs), taken when the disease was refractory, from a patient treated with antithyroid drugs. The chain combines TRBV11-2 with TRBJ2-7; D call uncertain. This sequence originates from a female donor with Graves disease. The CDR3 region has the DNA TGTGCCAGCAGCTTAGTTCTGGGCTCCTACGAGCAGTACTTC. It yields the protein CASSLVLGSYEQYF. Combining the CDR3 with reference TRBV11-2 and TRBJ2-7 gives the whole variable domain EAGVAQSPRYKIIEKRQSVAFWCNPISGHATLYWYQQILGQGPKLLIQFQNNGVVDDSQLPKDRFSAERLKGVDSTLKIQPAKLEDSAVYLCASSLVLGSYEQYFGPGTRLTVT.